The clone carrying this T cell receptor (beta chain) was observed a handful of times. Antigen specificity is unknown. This entry is derived from a study of T cell repertoires in cytomegalovirus infection. Study context: The public TCR beta signatures pointed to both CMV infection and matching HLA type.

Study-level points and caveats: The response measured ex vivo was dominated by TCR beta clonotypes (HLA-C-restricted and CMV-specific). Adding up the frequency of public TCR beta families identified people who carried CMV plus the relevant HLA.

The V end was cut by 5 bases, the J end by 0 bases, with 8 bases between. The CDR3 is made up of 14 amino acids. Using its own MiXCR run on the reads, TCRdb lists one record per CDR3 protein. The table has around 170,000 distinct CDR3 sequences, 13% to 15% seen once. The chain couples TRBV12-3 or TRBV12-4 to TRBJ1-5; D is unclear. The receptor was isolated from a human donor in good health (CMV status not recorded). Some clones in this sample may be carry-over from other donors' samples. Sample: PBMCs. In nucleotides, the CDR3 is TGTGCCAGCAGTCTACAAAATAGCAATCAGCCCCAGCATTTT. Its protein product is CASSLQNSNQPQHF.